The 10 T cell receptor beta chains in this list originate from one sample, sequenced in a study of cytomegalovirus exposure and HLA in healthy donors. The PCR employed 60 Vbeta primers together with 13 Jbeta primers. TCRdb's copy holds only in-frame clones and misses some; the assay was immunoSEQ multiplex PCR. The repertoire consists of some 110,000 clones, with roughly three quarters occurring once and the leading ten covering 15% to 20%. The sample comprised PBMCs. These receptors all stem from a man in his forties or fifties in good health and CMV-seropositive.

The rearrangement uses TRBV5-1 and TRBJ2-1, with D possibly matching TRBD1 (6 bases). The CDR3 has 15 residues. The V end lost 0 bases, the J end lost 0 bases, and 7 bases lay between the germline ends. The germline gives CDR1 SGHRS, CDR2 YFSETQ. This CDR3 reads CASSLGTDSYNEQFF. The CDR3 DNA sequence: TGCGCCAGCAGCTTGGGGACAGACTCCTACAATGAGCAGTTCTTC.

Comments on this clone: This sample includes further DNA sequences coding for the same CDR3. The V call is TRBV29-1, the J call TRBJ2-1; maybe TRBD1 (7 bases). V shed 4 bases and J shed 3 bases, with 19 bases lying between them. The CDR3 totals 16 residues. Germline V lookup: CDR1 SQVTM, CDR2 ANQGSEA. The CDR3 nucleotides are TGCAGCGTTGTGCTACTAGCAGGGGGAATCTACAATGAGCAGTTCTTC. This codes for CSVVLLAGGIYNEQFF.

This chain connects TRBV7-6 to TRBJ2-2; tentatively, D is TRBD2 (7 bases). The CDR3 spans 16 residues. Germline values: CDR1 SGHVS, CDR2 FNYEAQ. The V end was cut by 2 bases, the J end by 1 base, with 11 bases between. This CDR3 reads CASSLWEGENTGELFF. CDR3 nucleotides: TGTGCCAGCAGCTTATGGGAGGGGGAGAACACCGGGGAGCTGTTTTTT.

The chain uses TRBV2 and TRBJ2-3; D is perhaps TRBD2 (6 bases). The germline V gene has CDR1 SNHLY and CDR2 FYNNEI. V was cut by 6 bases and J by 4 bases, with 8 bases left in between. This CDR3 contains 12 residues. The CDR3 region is CASRPGADTQYF. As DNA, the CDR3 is TGTGCCAGCAGGCCGGGGGCAGATACGCAGTATTTT.

In nucleotides, the CDR3 is TGTGCCAGCAGCCCGGGACAGGGGAGGGCCTATGGCTACACCTTC. Its translation is CASSPGQGRAYGYTF. This chain uses TRBV5-4 with TRBJ1-2; TRBD1 matches 10 bases. In germline, CDR1 is SGHNT, CDR2 YYREEE (reference sequence). This CDR3 is built from 15 residues. With V trimmed by 4 bases and J by 4 bases, 7 bases remained unmatched.

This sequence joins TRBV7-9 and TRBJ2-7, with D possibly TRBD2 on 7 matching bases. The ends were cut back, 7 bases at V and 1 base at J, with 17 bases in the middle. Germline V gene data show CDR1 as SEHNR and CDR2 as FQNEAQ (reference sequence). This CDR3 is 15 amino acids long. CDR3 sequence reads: CASTPKGGGSYEQYF. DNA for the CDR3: TGTGCCAGCACCCCCAAGGGGGGGGGTTCCTACGAGCAGTACTTC.

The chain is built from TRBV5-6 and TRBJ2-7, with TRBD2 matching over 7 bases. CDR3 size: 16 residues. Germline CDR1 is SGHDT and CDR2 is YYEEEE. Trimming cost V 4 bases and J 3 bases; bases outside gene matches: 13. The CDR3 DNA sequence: TGTGCCAGCAGCCGGGGCCACGCGGGGGAGTTCTACGAGCAGTACTTC. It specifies CASSRGHAGEFYEQYF. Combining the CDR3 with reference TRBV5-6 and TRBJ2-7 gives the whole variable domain DAGVTQSPTHLIKTRGQQVTLRCSPKSGHDTVSWYQQALGQGPQFIFQYYEEEERQRGNFPDRFSGHQFPNYSSELNVNALLLGDSALYLCASSRGHAGEFYEQYFGPGTRLTVT.

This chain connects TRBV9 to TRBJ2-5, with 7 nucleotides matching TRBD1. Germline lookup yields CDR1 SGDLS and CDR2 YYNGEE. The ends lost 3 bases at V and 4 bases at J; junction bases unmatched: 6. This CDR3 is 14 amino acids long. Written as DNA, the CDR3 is TGTGCCAGCAGCGACCGACAGGGTAGAGAGACCCAGTACTTC. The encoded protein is CASSDRQGRETQYF.

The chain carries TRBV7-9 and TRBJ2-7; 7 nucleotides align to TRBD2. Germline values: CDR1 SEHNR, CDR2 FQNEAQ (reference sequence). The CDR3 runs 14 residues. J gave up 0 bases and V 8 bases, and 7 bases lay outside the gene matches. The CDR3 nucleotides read TGTGCCAGCTCACCAGCGGGGAACTCCTACGAGCAGTACTTC. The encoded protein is CASSPAGNSYEQYF.

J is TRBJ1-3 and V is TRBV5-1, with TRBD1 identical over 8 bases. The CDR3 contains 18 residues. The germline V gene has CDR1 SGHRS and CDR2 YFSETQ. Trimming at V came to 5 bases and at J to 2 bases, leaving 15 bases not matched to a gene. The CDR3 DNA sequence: TGCGCCAGCAGACCAGGGACAGGAAAGGGCGCAGCTGGAAACACCATATATTTT. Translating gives CASRPGTGKGAAGNTIYF.